Listed below are T cell receptor beta chains from one sample, sequenced in a study of blood T cell repertoires in COVID-19. Assay: immunoSEQ multiplex PCR; the TCRdb copy retains only in-frame clones and omits some. Among 150,000 to 200,000 clones listed, 88% were seen once. Sequenced sample: PBMCs or T cells enriched from blood (not recorded which). These receptors all come from a woman aged 18-30 years who had recovered from COVID-19. CDR3s include the opening cysteine and the closing phenylalanine or tryptophan. A D gene is named only where the DNA matches it firmly. Size values are once, few and many counts, or a class for expanded clones, and some rows have none.

TRBV11-2,.,.,TRBJ2-1,TGTGCCAGCAGCATCGAACGGGACAACTCCTACAATGAGCAGTTCTTC,CASSIERDNSYNEQFF
TRBV9,.,.,TRBJ1-3,TGTGCCAGCAGCGTAGATTTTCAGACTGCCTACCTATATTTT,CASSVDFQTAYLYF
TRBV28,.,.,TRBJ2-3,TGTGCCAGCAGTTTAGGGGCTATACGCACAGATACGCAGTATTTT,CASSLGAIRTDTQYF
TRBV28,once,TRBD1,TRBJ1-1,TGTGCCAGCCGACTCCGCCGGGACAGGGGCCCAAAATTAATGAACACTGAAGCTTTCTTT,CASRLRRDRGPKLMNTEAFF
TRBV5-1,.,TRBD1,TRBJ2-7,TGCGCCAGCAGCTTGGTGCCAGGGGGCTACGAGCAGTACTTC,CASSLVPGGYEQYF
TRBV29-1,.,.,TRBJ1-1,TGCAGCGTTGGCCCGGGGATGAACACTGAAGCTTTCTTT,CSVGPGMNTEAFF
TRBV28,.,.,TRBJ1-1,TGTGCCAGCAGGGGGGGGACTGAAGCTTTCTTT,CASRGGTEAFF
TRBV5-1,.,.,TRBJ2-1,TGCGCCAGCAGCTTGGACAGTTATCCAGACAATGAGCAGTTCTTC,CASSLDSYPDNEQFF
TRBV10-3,.,TRBD2,TRBJ2-1,TGTGCCATCAGCCTATCTAGTGCGGGGGGGCCCAGTGAGCAGTTCTTC,CAISLSSAGGPSEQFF
TRBV19,.,TRBD2,TRBJ2-3,TGTGCCAGTAGCCAAAGCGGGGGGGCCTTTTCAGATACGCAGTATTTT,CASSQSGGAFSDTQYF
TRBV7-9,.,.,TRBJ2-7,TGTGCCAGCAGCCCGCCAGGGGCGTCCGAGCAGTACTTC,CASSPPGASEQYF
TRBV5-4,.,.,TRBJ2-1,TGTGCCAGCAGCGCCAATAGGGGTAGGAATGAGCAGTTCTTC,CASSANRGRNEQFF
TRBV4-3,.,.,TRBJ1-4,TGCGCCAGCAGCCAAGGTATGGCAGGCGTTGAAAAACTGTTTTTT,CASSQGMAGVEKLFF
TRBV19,.,.,TRBJ1-1,TGTGCCAGTAGGTTGGGAGAGGCCGGGGTTTCGAACACTGAAGCTTTCTTT,CASRLGEAGVSNTEAFF
TRBV6-6,.,TRBD1,TRBJ2-7,TGTGCCACCACACAGGGGGCGGGGTACGAGCAGTACTTC,CATTQGAGYEQYF
TRBV27,.,.,TRBJ1-2,TGTGCCAGCAGTGCCCAGTTCTATGGCTACACCTTC,CASSAQFYGYTF
TRBV27,.,TRBD2,TRBJ2-2,TGTGCCAGCAGTTCCCGGCCTAGCGGGAGCTTCAACACCGGGGAGCTGTTTTTT,CASSSRPSGSFNTGELFF
TRBV19,once,TRBD2,TRBJ2-1,TGTGCCAGTAAGCTAGCGGGGGGGCCCCATGAGCAGTTCTTC,CASKLAGGPHEQFF
TRBV10-1,.,TRBD1,TRBJ2-3,TGCGCCAGCAGTGAGTCCTGGACAGGGACTTTTGACACGCAGTATTTT,CASSESWTGTFDTQYF